These 17 T cell receptor beta chains were all obtained from the same sample, sequenced in a study of T cells after yellow fever vaccination. Each CDR3 protein is one row after TCRdb ran MiXCR on the 5' RACE reads. The data show about 130,000 distinct CDR3 sequences, approximately 9% seen once. Sample: CD8+ T cells sorted from PBMCs, taken on the day of the yellow fever booster vaccination. These receptors all come from a man aged 18 to 30 who received the YFV17D yellow fever vaccine.

The chain employs TRBV9 and TRBJ2-1; 9 nucleotides agree with TRBD2. The CDR3 spans 15 residues. Trimming cost V 0 bases and J 6 bases; bases outside gene matches: 4. CDR1 and CDR2 (germline): SGDLS, YYNGEE. The CDR3 sequence: CASSVGGGGSNEQFF. The CDR3 DNA reads TGTGCCAGCAGCGTAGGCGGGGGGGGTTCCAATGAGCAGTTCTTC.

This chain connects TRBV29-1 to TRBJ1-2, with TRBD1 matching 8 bases. This CDR3 has 13 amino acids. From germline, CDR1 is SQVTM and CDR2 ANQGSEA. J was trimmed by 7 bases and V by 7 bases; bases with no gene match: 11. The CDR3 coding sequence is TGCAGCGCCGTCACAGGGGGGGGCTCTGGCTACACCTTC. This gives the protein CSAVTGGGSGYTF.

This clonotype was observed a handful of times. The V gene is TRBV19, the J gene TRBJ2-7, with no clear D. The CDR3 sequence is 14 residues long. Trimming pared 3 bases from V and 2 bases from J, leaving 11 bases between. Germline assignment: CDR1 LNHDA and CDR2 SQIVND (reference sequence). For the CDR3, the DNA is TGTGCCAGTAGTATCGGGCAGGAAACCTACGAGCAGTACTTC. It specifies CASSIGQETYEQYF.

In its sample, this clonotype was seen a few times. The V gene is TRBV5-1, the J gene TRBJ1-3; tentative D call: TRBD1 (6 bases). V was clipped by 4 bases and J by 2 bases, with 16 bases between them. Germline assignment: CDR1 SGHRS and CDR2 YFSETQ. This CDR3 spans 16 amino acids. CDR3 bases: TGCGCCAGCAGCAGCACTTACAGGGACCCTGGAAACACCATATATTTT. Protein product: CASSSTYRDPGNTIYF.

This clonotype was counted a few times. The rearrangement joins TRBV18 to TRBJ2-7; 8 bases are shared with TRBD1. The CDR3 runs 15 residues. The germline CDR1 and CDR2 sequences are KGHSH and LQKENI. After removal of 3 bases from V and 2 bases from J, the junction contained 6 bases not matched to a gene. CDR3 sequence (DNA): TGTGCCAGCTCACCCCAGGGACAGGACACCTACGAGCAGTACTTC. Translated: CASSPQGQDTYEQYF.

This clonotype was counted between two and nine times. The V and J genes are TRBV6-2 or TRBV6-3 and TRBJ2-1; TRBD2 matches 9 bases. The CDR3 loop spans 17 amino acids. V shed 0 bases and J 8 bases; nucleotides not matched to a gene: 11. Germline V gene data show CDR1 as MNHEY and CDR2 as SVGEGT. The CDR3 protein is CASSYSASGGPFDEQFF. The CDR3 coding sequence is TGTGCCAGCAGTTACTCGGCCAGCGGGGGGCCGTTCGATGAGCAGTTCTTC.

DNA of the CDR3: TGCGCCAGCAGCCAAGTCTTTCTACAGGGTGATACAGATACGCAGTATTTT. Its protein is CASSQVFLQGDTDTQYF. J is TRBJ2-3 and V is TRBV4-3; TRBD1 might be the D (6 bases). With 1 base removed from V and 3 bases from J, the gap between germline ends came to 17 bases. The CDR3 sequence is 17 residues long. Germline lookup yields CDR1 LGHNA and CDR2 YSLEER.

This clonotype was found many times. The CDR3, as DNA: TGCAGCGTTGAGCCCGGGGGAGATACGCAGTATTTT. Encoded protein: CSVEPGGDTQYF. J is TRBJ2-3 and V is TRBV29-1, with D maybe TRBD2 (6 bases). Germline V gene data show CDR1 as SQVTM and CDR2 as ANQGSEA. V dropped 3 bases and J dropped 5 bases, with 9 bases sitting between them. The CDR3 consists of 12 residues.

The gene calls are TRBV21-1 and TRBJ2-7; TRBD1 was called by the table and not checked on the DNA. TRBV21-1 constitutes a pseudogene. CDR3 length: 17 residues. In nucleotides, the CDR3 is TGTGCCAGCAGCAAAGAGACGGTTGGGGGCCCCAGGTACGAGCAGTACGTC. Its translation: CASSKETVGGPRYEQYV.

This clonotype was counted between two and nine times. The chain recombines TRBV4-2 with TRBJ2-2, with 9 bases fitting TRBD1. The length of the CDR3 is 14 residues. V lost 4 bases to trimming and J lost 5 bases; unmatched junction nucleotides: 2. CDR1 and CDR2 (germline): LGHNA, YNFKEQ. The CDR3 loop is CASSPGQGTGELFF. DNA of the CDR3: TGTGCCAGCAGCCCAGGACAGGGGACCGGGGAGCTGTTTTTT.

This clonotype has more than one count but fewer than ten. A much larger clone differs by one base, so this may be a read error. The rearrangement links TRBV29-1 to TRBJ1-1; D remains ambiguous. The CDR3 sequence is 12 residues long. The germline V gene encodes CDR1 SQVTM and CDR2 ANQGSEA. The CDR3 DNA is TGCAGCGTTGCCAGGATGAACACTGAAGCTTTATTT. Protein sequence: CSVARMNTEALF.

V usage is TRBV14 and J usage is TRBJ2-1, with D uncertain. CDR3 length: 15 residues. V was pared by 4 bases and J by 0 bases, with 10 bases between. Per the germline V gene, CDR1 is SGHDN and CDR2 is FVKESK. CDR3 in DNA: TGTGCCAGCAGCCCATACACCAGCTCCTACAATGAGCAGTTCTTC. Translated, it gives CASSPYTSSYNEQFF.

This clonotype was seen more than once but under ten times. V and J are TRBV27 and TRBJ2-7; 7 bases fit TRBD1. The CDR3 has 14 amino acids. Germline assignment: CDR1 MNHEY and CDR2 SMNVEV (reference sequence). After removal of 4 bases from V and 5 bases from J, the junction contained 8 bases not matched to a gene. CDR3 nucleotides: TGTGCCAGCAGTTACTCGACAGGGTTGGACGAGCAGTACTTC. It encodes CASSYSTGLDEQYF.

This chain links TRBV13 with TRBJ2-7, with TRBD1 as a possible D gene (6 bases). V was clipped by 5 bases and J by 0 bases, with 17 bases between them. Germline assignment: CDR1 PRHDT and CDR2 FYEKMQ (reference sequence). This CDR3 has 16 amino acids. CDR3 nucleotide sequence: TGTGCCAGCAGCCCAGAAGGACAGCTGAGCTCCTACGAGCAGTACTTC. This sequence encodes CASSPEGQLSSYEQYF.

This chain links TRBV5-1 with TRBJ1-1; D is unclear. CDR3 length equals 15 residues. V was clipped by 4 bases and J by 0 bases, with 13 bases between them. Per the germline V gene, CDR1 is SGHRS and CDR2 is YFSETQ. CDR3 DNA: TGCGCCAGCAGCGACCTAGTTACGATGAACACTGAAGCTTTCTTT. Protein sequence: CASSDLVTMNTEAFF.

A few counts support this clonotype. The chain joins TRBV6-1 to TRBJ1-3; TRBD1 agrees at 8 bases. The length of the CDR3 is 15 residues. V dropped 9 bases and J dropped 3; count of bases not matched to a gene: 10. Germline assignment: CDR1 MNHNS and CDR2 SASEGT. CDR3 protein: CASKEETGDGNTIYF. Written as DNA, the CDR3 is TGTGCCAGTAAGGAAGAGACAGGGGATGGAAACACCATATATTTT.

This clonotype was observed at least ten times. V and J are TRBV6-2 or TRBV6-3 and TRBJ2-7; 7 bases are shared with TRBD1. The germline CDR1 and CDR2 sequences are MNHEY and SVGEGT. The CDR3 is made up of 12 amino acids. V shed 5 bases, J shed 3 bases, and the junction held 1 base outside the gene matches. CDR3 DNA: TGTGCCAGCAGTCCAGGGGGCTACGAGCAGTACGTC. Translating gives CASSPGGYEQYV.